These 17 T cell receptor beta chains share one sample of origin, sequenced in a study of beta chain features in type 1 diabetes. Every bit of the isolated RNA underwent reverse transcription, so sequencing read expressed TCRB transcripts. This table comes from immunoSEQ multiplex PCR, and its TCRdb copy is limited to in-frame clones, with some not included. The sample lists about 340,000 clones, less than 10% occurring once. The specimen sequenced was central memory CD4+ T cells from blood. The receptors here all came from a young woman in good health.

The chain has TRBV7-3 and TRBJ2-1; the match to TRBD1 covers 7 bases. The germline V gene has CDR1 SGHTA and CDR2 FQGTGA. The CDR3 runs 14 residues. The V gene end was trimmed by 2 bases and the J gene end by 9 bases; junction bases not matched to a gene: 7. CDR3 in DNA: TGTGCCAGCAGCTTAGCCGACAGGGCAGCTGAGCAGTTCTTC. Protein sequence: CASSLADRAAEQFF.

This clone has at least ten counts. This chain joins TRBV6-5 and TRBJ2-4; tentatively, D is TRBD1 or TRBD2 (6 bases each). Trimming stripped 0 bases from V and 6 bases from J, with 15 bases between. The germline V gene has CDR1 MNHEY and CDR2 SVGAGI. CDR3 length: 16 residues. CDR3 region: CASSYSGGASPNIQYF. The CDR3 DNA reads as TGTGCCAGCAGTTACTCGGGGGGCGCGTCCCCAAACATTCAGTACTTC.

V gene TRBV7-2 combines with J gene TRBJ2-7; 10 bases are a match to TRBD2. V dropped 0 bases and J dropped 4; count of bases not matched to a gene: 3. The germline V gene encodes CDR1 SGHTA and CDR2 FQGNSA. This CDR3 has 15 amino acids. CDR3: CASSLAASGRYEQYF. For the CDR3, the DNA is TGTGCCAGCAGCTTAGCGGCTAGCGGGAGATACGAGCAGTACTTC.

This clone was seen many times. The rearrangement uses TRBV7-8 and TRBJ1-1, with D possibly TRBD1 on 6 matching bases. The CDR3 sequence is 11 residues long. CDR1 and CDR2 (germline): SGHVS, FQNEAQ. The V gene lost 4 bases and the J gene lost 8 bases, with 8 bases spanning the gap. In nucleotides, the CDR3 is TGTGCCAGCAGCTCCCAGGGGGAAGCTTTCTTT. This sequence encodes CASSSQGEAFF.

This clone was seen more than once but under ten times. This chain uses TRBV25-1 with TRBJ2-1, with 13 bases lining up with TRBD2. The CDR3 covers 17 residues. Looked up from germline, CDR1 is MGHDK and CDR2 is SYGVNS. With V trimmed by 5 bases and J by 7 bases, 11 bases remained unmatched. CDR3 residues: CASSKKDGTSGTNEQFF. CDR3 DNA: TGTGCCAGCAGTAAAAAAGACGGGACTAGCGGGACTAATGAGCAGTTCTTC.

The chain uses TRBV29-1 and TRBJ2-1, with D possibly being TRBD1 or TRBD2 (5 bases each). Trimming removed 2 bases from V and 4 bases from J, with 15 bases in between. Germline V gene lookup returns CDR1 SQVTM and CDR2 ANQGSEA. The CDR3 runs 15 residues. In nucleotides, the CDR3 is TGCAGCGTTGAATATGGGGGAGCTGGTTACAATGAGCAGTTCTTC. It codes for CSVEYGGAGYNEQFF.

This clone was recorded a few times. The chain has TRBV6-6 and TRBJ2-3, with 8 bases aligning to TRBD2. Germline CDR1 and CDR2: MNHNY and SVGAGI (reference sequence). This CDR3 contains 15 residues. The V and J ends lost 2 bases and 4 bases, in that order; junction bases with no gene match: 5. CDR3 protein: CASSYGTRFPDTQYF. The CDR3 DNA reads as TGTGCCAGCAGTTACGGGACTAGGTTCCCAGATACGCAGTATTTT.

This clone was seen more than once but under ten times. This chain uses TRBV19 with TRBJ2-2; 10 nucleotides agree with TRBD2. The CDR3 loop spans 14 amino acids. After removal of 7 bases from V and 3 bases from J, the junction contained 2 bases not matched to a gene. CDR1 is LNHDA and CDR2 is SQIVND in the germline V gene (reference sequence). For the CDR3, the DNA is TGTGCCAGTAAAGCGGGAGGGCACACCGGGGAGCTGTTTTTT. Protein sequence: CASKAGGHTGELFF.

Note on this clone: The junction differs from germline at one of its ends, possibly a read error. DNA of the CDR3: TGTGCCAGCAGTTTAGTCAGGGATGAGCAGTTCTTC. It encodes CASSLVRDEQFF. The chain is built from TRBV7-9 and TRBJ2-1; D perhaps matches TRBD1 (5 bases). CDR3 length equals 12 residues. The germline gives CDR1 SEHNR, CDR2 FQNEAQ (reference sequence).

Details on this clone: The germline gene is not matched at one end of the junction; a read error may be the cause. The V call is TRBV7-2, the J call TRBJ2-5; the match to TRBD2 covers 11 bases. In germline, CDR1 is SGHTA, CDR2 FQGNSA. The CDR3 contains 16 residues. The CDR3 region is CASSLASGRFQETQYF. CDR3 nucleotide sequence: TGTGCCAGCAGCCTAGCTAGCGGGAGGTTCCAAGAGACCCAGTACTTC.

J is TRBJ1-2 and V is TRBV5-6; D possibly corresponds to TRBD1 (6 bases). Germline-derived CDR1 and CDR2 are SGHDT and YYEEEE. The CDR3 is 16 amino acids. V lost 4 bases and J 4 bases, leaving 20 bases between the germline ends. The CDR3 coding sequence is TGTGCCAGCAGCAAGCAGGGGACGAACCAGATCTATGGCTACACCTTC. Its translation: CASSKQGTNQIYGYTF. Full variable domain (remainder filled in from reference TRBV5-6 and TRBJ1-2): DAGVTQSPTHLIKTRGQQVTLRCSPKSGHDTVSWYQQALGQGPQFIFQYYEEEERQRGNFPDRFSGHQFPNYSSELNVNALLLGDSALYLCASSKQGTNQIYGYTFGSGTRLTVV.

In its sample, this clone was seen many times. The chain employs TRBV7-3 and TRBJ2-6; no reliable D call. Trimming removed 1 base at V and 1 base at J, with 14 bases between. Germline loops: CDR1 SGHTA, CDR2 FQGTGA. The CDR3 is made up of 18 amino acids. CDR3 DNA sequence: TGTGCCAGCAGCTTAAGGGCAGTCAGCCTATCTGGGGCCAACGTCCTGACTTTC. Its translation is CASSLRAVSLSGANVLTF.

The rearrangement uses TRBV15 and TRBJ2-2; the D is unclear. Trimming stripped 0 bases from V and 2 bases from J, with 10 bases between. The CDR3 is 16 residues long. CDR1 and CDR2 from the germline V gene are LNHNV and YYDKDF (reference sequence). CDR3 DNA sequence: TGTGCCACCAGCAGAGATCTACCAGGAAACACCGGGGAGCTGTTTTTT. As protein: CATSRDLPGNTGELFF.

There are a few counts of this clone. The genes are TRBV7-9 and TRBJ2-1; D possibly matches TRBD1 or TRBD2 (6 bases each). Germline V gives CDR1 SEHNR, CDR2 FQNEAQ (reference sequence). CDR3 length: 12 residues. Trimming cost V 7 bases and J 8 bases, with 12 bases left between them. The CDR3 protein is CASTGGPHEQFF. The CDR3 DNA reads TGTGCCAGCACCGGGGGCCCCCATGAGCAGTTCTTC.

CDR3 DNA: TGTGCCAGCAGCCCCTCTAGCGGGAGCTACAATGAGCAGTTCTTC. Translating gives CASSPSSGSYNEQFF. The gene calls are TRBV7-2 and TRBJ2-1, with 10 positions matching TRBD2. After removal of 5 bases from V and 3 bases from J, the junction contained 4 bases not matched to a gene. Germline loops: CDR1 SGHTA, CDR2 FQGNSA. This CDR3 has 15 amino acids.

This clone was found a few times. V is TRBV6-6 and J is TRBJ2-7; D is ambiguous. The V end lost 6 bases, the J end lost 2 bases, and 8 bases lay between the germline ends. The CDR3 is 12 residues long. Germline V gene data show CDR1 as MNHNY and CDR2 as SVGAGI (reference sequence). CDR3 sequence: CASRTKAYEQYF. The DNA of the CDR3 is TGTGCCAGCAGGACGAAAGCCTACGAGCAGTACTTC.

The chain couples TRBV19 to TRBJ2-1; 9 bases line up with TRBD2. The length of the CDR3 is 15 residues. CDR1 and CDR2 (germline): LNHDA, SQIVND (reference sequence). The J segment lost 2 bases and the V segment lost 6 bases, leaving 5 bases of the junction unmatched. CDR3 DNA sequence: TGTGCCAGTAGGCCGGGACTAGCCCCCTACAATGAGCAGTTCTTC. As protein: CASRPGLAPYNEQFF.